The 30 T cell receptor beta chains listed next were all sequenced from one sample in a study of blood T cell repertoires in COVID-19 (dated by TCRdb to 2018 to 2020). Library method: the immunoSEQ multiplex PCR assay. TCRdb's version of the immuneACCESS table is confined to in-frame rearrangements and falls short of the full clone set. An unresolved V gene accounts for under half of the shortfall where checked; the remainder is of unknown origin. This sample holds more than 300,000 clones; 80% to 90% were observed only once. Roughly 6.3% of the sample comes from the top ten. Input material: peripheral blood. These receptors were taken from a woman aged 45-59 years with COVID-19, enrolled during active disease.

V usage is TRBV30 and J usage is TRBJ1-1, with TRBD1 as a possible D gene (5 bases). Between the trimmed V and J ends, which lost 4 bases and 8 bases, there was a span of 17 bases. This CDR3 is built from 13 residues. Germline CDR1 GTSNPN, CDR2 SVGIG (reference sequence). CDR3 nucleotide sequence: TGTGCCTGGATCCGGGGGGGAAATCAAGAAGCTTTCTTT. Protein sequence: CAWIRGGNQEAFF.

The chain is built from TRBV12-3 or TRBV12-4 and TRBJ2-1, with D possibly TRBD1 on 6 matching bases. V was trimmed by 5 bases and J by 10 bases, leaving 12 bases between them. This CDR3 contains 12 residues. CDR3 loop: CASSLRGKEQFF. In DNA, the CDR3 is TGTGCCAGCAGTCTCAGGGGTAAGGAGCAGTTCTTC.

The rearrangement joins TRBV11-2 to TRBJ2-7; 10 positions agree with TRBD1. CDR3 length: 15 amino acids. The germline CDR1 and CDR2 sequences are SGHAT and FQNNGV. Losses at the gene ends were 5 bases for V and 2 bases for J; bases not matched to a gene: 6. The DNA of the CDR3 is TGTGCCAGCAGCCCTGACAGGGGGCGCCCCTACGAGCAGTACTTC. Its translation: CASSPDRGRPYEQYF.

The rearrangement joins TRBV7-2 to TRBJ2-1; D not resolved. V was shortened by 1 base and J by 5 bases, with 9 bases between the two germline ends. This CDR3 has 14 amino acids. Germline assignment: CDR1 SGHTA and CDR2 FQGNSA. As DNA, the CDR3 is TGTGCCAGCAGCTTAGGCTACGTAAACAATGAGCAGTTCTTC. It specifies CASSLGYVNNEQFF.

The rearrangement links TRBV19 to TRBJ1-2; D is uncertain. CDR3 length equals 15 residues. Germline CDR1 is LNHDA and CDR2 is SQIVND (reference sequence). V dropped 4 bases and J dropped 4 bases, with 16 bases sitting between them. The CDR3 DNA follows: TGTGCCAGTAGTACTGTCTGGAGCTCCGGCTATGGCTACACCTTC. This sequence encodes CASSTVWSSGYGYTF.

In its sample, this clone was seen once. This chain links TRBV4-1 with TRBJ2-1; TRBD2 matches 10 bases. Looked up from germline, CDR1 is MGHRA and CDR2 is YSYEKL. The junction had 1 base not matched to a gene; V was cut back by 0 bases and J by 5 bases. The CDR3 runs to 15 residues. The CDR3 nucleotides are TGCGCCAGCAGCCAAGAACTAGCGGGAAACAATGAGCAGTTCTTC. This encodes CASSQELAGNNEQFF.

This chain links TRBV19 with TRBJ2-2; 11 positions match TRBD2. V was pared by 6 bases and J by 7 bases, with 10 bases of the junction left unmatched. CDR1 and CDR2 (germline): LNHDA, SQIVND (reference sequence). The CDR3 has 16 residues. CDR3 DNA sequence: TGTGCCAGTAGCCGCACTAGCGGGAGTAGTAACGGGGAGCTGTTTTTT. It encodes CASSRTSGSSNGELFF.

This sequence joins TRBV5-1 and TRBJ2-7, with 8 bases lining up with TRBD1. This CDR3 is built from 16 residues. The V segment lost 5 bases and the J segment 2 bases; nucleotides outside the gene matches: 12. Germline CDR1 and CDR2: SGHRS and YFSETQ. The CDR3 sequence: CASRLAQGALAYEQYF. The CDR3 bases are TGCGCCAGCAGACTGGCCCAGGGGGCTTTAGCCTACGAGCAGTACTTC. Drawing the rest from reference TRBV5-1 and TRBJ2-7, the complete variable domain is KAGVTQTPRYLIKTRGQQVTLSCSPISGHRSVSWYQQTPGQGLQFLFEYFSETQRNKGNFPGRFSGRQFSNSRSEMNVSTLELGDSALYLCASRLAQGALAYEQYFGPGTRLTVT.

The chain has TRBV10-2 and TRBJ2-5, with D possibly TRBD1 on 6 matching bases. V lost 7 bases and J 4 bases, leaving 10 bases between the germline ends. Germline values: CDR1 WSHSY, CDR2 SAAADI. CDR3 length: 12 residues. The CDR3 protein is CASNSQGETQYF. CDR3 in DNA: TGCGCCAGCAACTCACAGGGAGAGACCCAGTACTTC.

In this sample, this clone turned up a few times. The rearrangement uses TRBV11-3 and TRBJ2-7, with 7 positions matching TRBD2. The CDR3 extends over 13 amino acids. Germline CDR1 and CDR2: SGHNT and YENEEA. The V segment lost 0 bases and the J segment 13 bases; nucleotides outside the gene matches: 9. CDR3 bases: TGTGCCAGCAGCTTAGAGGGTTCGCGGGAGAAATACTTC. Encoded protein: CASSLEGSREKYF.

This rearrangement joins TRBV27 to TRBJ1-2; 9 nucleotides agree with TRBD1. CDR1 is MNHEY and CDR2 is SMNVEV in the germline V gene (reference sequence). Unmatched junction bases numbered 5, after V lost 4 bases and J lost 8 bases. The CDR3 is 13 amino acids. The chain's CDR3 is CASSYGTGSGYTF. CDR3 sequence (DNA): TGTGCCAGCAGTTACGGGACAGGGAGCGGCTACACCTTC.

Turning to this clone: Other DNA sequences in the same sample also yield this CDR3. This sequence joins TRBV18 and TRBJ2-7, with 9 bases fitting TRBD1. Germline V CDR1 and CDR2: KGHSH, LQKENI. CDR3 length: 15 amino acids. The J segment lost 4 bases and the V segment lost 0 bases, leaving 4 bases of the junction unmatched. As DNA, the CDR3 is TGTGCCAGCTCACCACCGGGACAGGGATCATACGAGCAGTACTTC. It codes for CASSPPGQGSYEQYF.

This chain connects TRBV6-5 to TRBJ2-5; possibly TRBD2 for D (7 bases). The CDR3 has 13 amino acids. Germline V gives CDR1 MNHEY, CDR2 SVGAGI. V was cut by 5 bases and J by 1 base, with 8 bases left in between. The CDR3 spells CASSRGAQETQYF. CDR3 DNA: TGTGCCAGCAGTCGGGGGGCCCAAGAGACCCAGTACTTC.

The V gene is TRBV29-1, the J gene TRBJ2-3, with 16 bases that match TRBD2. The CDR3 sequence is 15 residues long. J lost 6 bases, V lost 3 bases, and 3 bases had no gene match. Germline CDR1 and CDR2: SQVTM and ANQGSEA. The CDR3: CSVEGLAGGPDTQYF. The CDR3 region has the DNA TGCAGCGTTGAGGGACTAGCGGGAGGGCCGGATACGCAGTATTTT.

The V and J genes are TRBV30 and TRBJ2-1; D gene unclear. This CDR3 has 11 amino acids. Trimming cost V 4 bases and J 7 bases, with 8 bases left between them. Per the germline V gene, CDR1 is GTSNPN and CDR2 is SVGIG (reference sequence). DNA of the CDR3: TGTGCCTGGATGTCGGAGAATGAGCAGTTCTTC. As protein: CAWMSENEQFF.

This chain joins TRBV4-2 and TRBJ2-1; 11 positions match TRBD2. V shed 0 bases and J 6 bases; nucleotides not matched to a gene: 7. Germline-derived CDR1 and CDR2 are LGHNA and YNFKEQ. CDR3 length: 17 amino acids. CDR3 protein: CASSQDTSGGWANEQFF. CDR3 bases: TGTGCCAGCAGCCAAGATACTAGCGGGGGTTGGGCCAATGAGCAGTTCTTC.

CDR3 in amino acids: CASGLVQGGLGPGNTIYF. In DNA, the CDR3 is TGTGCTAGTGGTTTGGTACAGGGCGGTTTGGGGCCTGGAAACACCATATATTTT. The rearrangement joins TRBV12-5 to TRBJ1-3, with D perhaps matching TRBD1 (6 bases). This CDR3 comprises 18 residues. The V end lost 0 bases, the J end lost 2 bases, and 17 bases lay between the germline ends. Germline lookup yields CDR1 LGHNT and CDR2 FRNRAP.

CDR3 loop: CASRIRGTQETQYF. Written as DNA, the CDR3 is TGTGCCAGCAGAATCAGGGGTACCCAAGAGACCCAGTACTTC. The chain employs TRBV5-6 and TRBJ2-5; D might be TRBD1 (6 bases). This CDR3 contains 14 residues. V lost 5 bases and J 1 base, leaving 12 bases between the germline ends. Germline lookup yields CDR1 SGHDT and CDR2 YYEEEE.

This clone was observed a few times. The V gene is TRBV18, the J gene TRBJ2-7, with TRBD2 as a possible D gene (6 bases). The germline gives CDR1 KGHSH, CDR2 LQKENI. The CDR3 loop spans 14 amino acids. V lost 3 bases, J lost 2 bases, and 11 bases lay in between. CDR3 bases: TGTGCCAGCTCACCGCGCGCGGGGACCTACGAGCAGTACTTC. This gives the protein CASSPRAGTYEQYF.

CDR3 loop: CASSATPGVTYEQYF. CDR3 in DNA: TGTGCCAGCAGCGCAACCCCCGGAGTTACCTACGAGCAGTACTTC. The V gene is TRBV5-8, the J gene TRBJ2-7; D not certain. The V and J ends lost 4 bases and 2 bases respectively, with 16 bases between them. This CDR3 is 15 amino acids long. Germline-derived CDR1 and CDR2 are SGHTS and YDEGEE.

The chain links TRBV6-2 or TRBV6-3 to TRBJ2-7; 8 bases are a match to TRBD1. The CDR3 contains 15 residues. Germline loops: CDR1 MNHEY, CDR2 SVGEGT. Losses at the gene ends were 4 bases for V and 0 bases for J; bases not matched to a gene: 5. The CDR3 bases are TGTGCCAGCAGTTCCGACAGGGGATTCTCCTACGAGCAGTACTTC. Its translation is CASSSDRGFSYEQYF.

This sequence joins TRBV19 and TRBJ1-1, with TRBD1 identical over 7 bases. The V segment lost 4 bases and the J segment 6 bases; nucleotides outside the gene matches: 17. The CDR3 extends over 17 amino acids. Germline V gives CDR1 LNHDA, CDR2 SQIVND (reference sequence). The CDR3: CASSKGQGVNPLAEAFF. The CDR3 DNA is TGTGCCAGTAGTAAGGGCCAGGGGGTGAACCCCCTGGCTGAAGCTTTCTTT.

The V gene is TRBV6-2 or TRBV6-3, the J gene TRBJ1-2; TRBD1 aligns across 9 bases. V gave up 5 bases and J gave up 8 bases; unmatched junction bases: 15. Germline V gene data show CDR1 as MNHEY and CDR2 as SVGEGT. This CDR3 region has 16 residues. The CDR3 loop reads CASSRIPGQGVKGYTF. As DNA, the CDR3 is TGTGCCAGCAGTAGAATACCGGGACAGGGAGTGAAGGGCTACACCTTC.

This clone was found a few times. The chain couples TRBV30 to TRBJ2-7, with TRBD1 identical over 10 bases. This CDR3 has 15 amino acids. Trimming cost V 0 bases and J 3 bases; bases outside gene matches: 5. Germline V gene sequence: CDR1 GTSNPN, CDR2 SVGIG (reference sequence). The CDR3, as DNA: TGTGCCTGGAGTGTACGGGGGACAGGGGTCTACGAGCAGTACTTC. It encodes CAWSVRGTGVYEQYF.

This clone was seen once. The chain recombines TRBV11-3 with TRBJ2-1; tentatively, D is TRBD1 (6 bases). CDR3 length: 15 amino acids. Trimming cost V 0 bases and J 2 bases, with 8 bases left between them. Looked up from germline, CDR1 is SGHNT and CDR2 is YENEEA. As DNA, the CDR3 is TGTGCCAGCAGCTTAGACGGACAGCCCTACAATGAGCAGTTCTTC. The encoded protein is CASSLDGQPYNEQFF. The full variable domain, completed using reference TRBV11-3 and TRBJ2-1, is EAGVVQSPRYKIIEKKQPVAFWCNPISGHNTLYWYLQNLGQGPELLIRYENEEAVDDSQLPKDRFSAERLKGVDSTLKIQPAELGDSAVYLCASSLDGQPYNEQFFGPGTRLTVL.

V usage is TRBV27 and J usage is TRBJ2-7; perhaps TRBD2 as D (5 bases). The CDR3 is 16 amino acids. Germline CDR1 reads MNHEY; CDR2 reads SMNVEV (reference sequence). The V end lost 2 bases, the J end lost 3 bases, and 17 bases lay between the germline ends. The CDR3 protein is CASSLSPAVDYYEQYF. In DNA form, the CDR3 reads TGTGCCAGCAGTTTAAGTCCAGCGGTAGATTACTACGAGCAGTACTTC.

The V call is TRBV6-1, the J call TRBJ1-2, with D maybe TRBD1 (5 bases). Trimming pared 3 bases from V and 1 base from J, leaving 9 bases between. Germline values: CDR1 MNHNS, CDR2 SASEGT. The CDR3 covers 14 residues. The CDR3 sequence: CASSDRVFNYGYTF. In DNA, the CDR3 is TGTGCCAGCAGTGACAGGGTTTTTAACTATGGCTACACCTTC.

This clone was observed a few times. The chain has TRBV5-6 and TRBJ2-3; D remains ambiguous. The V end lost 0 bases, the J end lost 8 bases, and 13 bases lay between the germline ends. CDR3 length: 14 amino acids. Germline CDR1 SGHDT, CDR2 YYEEEE. The CDR3 protein is CASSLVFFPVTQYF. The CDR3 DNA sequence: TGTGCCAGCAGCTTGGTGTTCTTTCCAGTTACGCAGTATTTT. Drawing the rest from reference TRBV5-6 and TRBJ2-3, the complete variable domain is DAGVTQSPTHLIKTRGQQVTLRCSPKSGHDTVSWYQQALGQGPQFIFQYYEEEERQRGNFPDRFSGHQFPNYSSELNVNALLLGDSALYLCASSLVFFPVTQYFGPGTRLTVL.

This chain joins TRBV5-5 and TRBJ2-7; possible D gene TRBD1, 6 bases. With 0 bases removed from V and 4 bases from J, the gap between germline ends came to 11 bases. This CDR3 has 14 residues. Germline V gives CDR1 SGHKS, CDR2 YYEKEE (reference sequence). CDR3 bases: TGTGCCAGCAGCTTGGATCCAGGGGCATACGAGCAGTACTTC. This encodes CASSLDPGAYEQYF. The whole variable domain, filled in from reference TRBV5-5 and TRBJ2-7, reads DAGVTQSPTHLIKTRGQQVTLRCSPISGHKSVSWYQQVLGQGPQFIFQYYEKEERGRGNFPDRFSARQFPNYSSELNVNALLLGDSALYLCASSLDPGAYEQYFGPGTRLTVT.

This rearrangement joins TRBV4-1 to TRBJ1-1, with 8 bases matching TRBD1. Trimming removed 1 base from V and 4 bases from J; junction bases left unmatched: 8. Germline lookup yields CDR1 MGHRA and CDR2 YSYEKL. The CDR3 is 16 amino acids. The chain's CDR3 is CASSQVFGQGSTEAFF. The CDR3 bases are TGCGCCAGCAGCCAAGTGTTCGGACAGGGTAGCACTGAAGCTTTCTTT.